Below, one TCR beta chain is given with its context. The V gene's germline CDR1 is GTSNPN and CDR2 SVGIG (reference sequence). The CDR3 runs to 17 residues. After removal of 0 bases from V and 6 bases from J, the junction contained 14 bases not matched to a gene. These data belong to a study of low-dose radiotherapy and immunotherapy resistance in tumors. With TRAV- and TRBV-specific primers, first-strand cDNA was made, covering the alpha and beta chains. TCR amplification ran roughly 20 PCR cycles using constant-region and V-primer adapter primers. TCRdb fed the reads into MiXCR, producing one record per CDR3 protein. The sample includes 6,500 to 8,500 distinct CDR3 sequences, around 50% of them seen just once.

The J gene is TRBJ2-7, the V gene TRBV30, with 10 bases fitting TRBD2. This receptor was taken from a human donor with advanced metastatic prostate, ovarian, gallbladder or colorectal cancer (not recorded which). This table probably holds off-target reads from a library built for another chain. The CDR3 sequence is CAWSVSRTSGQGTEQYF. DNA for the CDR3: TGTGCCTGGAGTGTTTCGCGGACTAGCGGCCAAGGGACCGAGCAGTACTTC.